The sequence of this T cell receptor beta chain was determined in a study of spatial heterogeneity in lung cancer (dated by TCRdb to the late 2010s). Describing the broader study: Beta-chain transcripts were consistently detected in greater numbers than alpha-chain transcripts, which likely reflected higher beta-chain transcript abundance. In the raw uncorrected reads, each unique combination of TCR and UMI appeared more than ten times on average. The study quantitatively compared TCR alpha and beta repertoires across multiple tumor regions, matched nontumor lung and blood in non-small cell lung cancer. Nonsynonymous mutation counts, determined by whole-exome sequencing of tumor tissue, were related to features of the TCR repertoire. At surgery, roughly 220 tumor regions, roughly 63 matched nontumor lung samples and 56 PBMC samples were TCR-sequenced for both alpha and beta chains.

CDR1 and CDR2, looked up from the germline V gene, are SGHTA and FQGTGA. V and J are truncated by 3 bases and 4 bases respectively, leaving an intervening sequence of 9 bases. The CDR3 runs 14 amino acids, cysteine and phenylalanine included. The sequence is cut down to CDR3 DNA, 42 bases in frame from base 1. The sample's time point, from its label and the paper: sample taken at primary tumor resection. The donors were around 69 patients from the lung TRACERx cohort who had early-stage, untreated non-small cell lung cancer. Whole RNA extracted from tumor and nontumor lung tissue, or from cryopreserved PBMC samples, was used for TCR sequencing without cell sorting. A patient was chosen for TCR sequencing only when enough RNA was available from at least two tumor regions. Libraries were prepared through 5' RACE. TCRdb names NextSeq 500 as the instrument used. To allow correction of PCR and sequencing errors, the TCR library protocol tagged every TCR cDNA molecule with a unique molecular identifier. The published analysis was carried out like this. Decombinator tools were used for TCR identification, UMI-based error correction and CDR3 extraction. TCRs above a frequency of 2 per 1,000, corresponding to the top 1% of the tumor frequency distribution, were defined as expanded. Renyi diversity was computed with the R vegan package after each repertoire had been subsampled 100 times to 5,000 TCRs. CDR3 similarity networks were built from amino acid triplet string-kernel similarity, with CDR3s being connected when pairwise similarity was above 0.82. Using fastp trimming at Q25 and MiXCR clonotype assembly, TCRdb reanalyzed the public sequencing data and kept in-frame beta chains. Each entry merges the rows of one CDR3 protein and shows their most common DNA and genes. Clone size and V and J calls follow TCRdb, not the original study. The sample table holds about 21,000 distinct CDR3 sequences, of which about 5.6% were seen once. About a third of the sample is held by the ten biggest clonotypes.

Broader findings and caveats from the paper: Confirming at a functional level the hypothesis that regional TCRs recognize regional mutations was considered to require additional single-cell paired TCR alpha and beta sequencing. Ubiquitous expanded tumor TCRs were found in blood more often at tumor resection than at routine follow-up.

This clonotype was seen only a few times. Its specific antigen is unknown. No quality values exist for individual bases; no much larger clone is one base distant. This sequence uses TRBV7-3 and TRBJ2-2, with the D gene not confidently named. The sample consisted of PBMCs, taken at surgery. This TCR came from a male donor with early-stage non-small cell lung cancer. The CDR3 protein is CASSFTSFTGELFF. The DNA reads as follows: TGTGCCAGCAGCTTTACTTCCTTCACCGGGGAGCTGTTTTTT.